This T cell receptor beta chain stems from a study of T cell responses to AZD1222 COVID-19 vaccine. Trimming shortened V by 5 bases and J by 0 bases, and 10 bases separated the two germline ends. The CDR3 consists of 15 residues. Looked up from germline, CDR1 is MNHEY and CDR2 is SVGAGI. Sequencing used immunoSEQ multiplex PCR; TCRdb keeps in-frame clones, though not all of them. The sample contains fewer than 120,000 clones, 92% of which appear only once. The source is an adult in good health. The J gene is TRBJ2-2, the V gene TRBV6-5, with D perhaps TRBD1 (6 bases). Sequencing used peripheral blood, obtained on day 0 of AZD1222 vaccination. In nucleotides, the CDR3 is TGTGCCAGCAGTCAGGGGTTAGCGAACACCGGGGAGCTGTTTTTT. Translating gives CASSQGLANTGELFF.